The sample holds one count of the clone carrying this TCR beta chain. The sample has other DNA sequences that encode this CDR3 too. The assay used deep level. Sequencing used immunoSEQ multiplex PCR; TCRdb keeps in-frame clones, though not all of them. The sample contains under 1,100,000 clones, around 75% of which appear only once. These data belong to a study of shared clonotypes between healthy human individuals. The clonotype comes from a man aged 18 to 29 in good health. Material: memory CD4+ T cells sorted from blood. The sample's subset: CD45RA-negative fraction.

The CDR3 is CASSLTENSPLHF. For the CDR3, the DNA is TGTGCCAGCAGTTTGACAGAGAATTCACCCCTCCACTTT. The V gene is TRBV6-5, the J gene TRBJ1-6; a weak D match, TRBD1 (5 bases). CDR3 length: 13 residues. Germline lookup yields CDR1 MNHEY and CDR2 SVGAGI. The ends were cut back, 4 bases at V and 7 bases at J, with 8 bases in the middle.